The T cell receptor beta chain described here comes from a study of T cell changes during pregnancy in multiple sclerosis. Sequencing was performed with immunoSEQ multiplex PCR; in TCRdb, only in-frame clones are kept and a portion is missing. Here the sample spans around 30,000 clones, 80% to 90% being singletons. V shed 3 bases, J shed 5 bases, and the junction held 6 bases outside the gene matches. CDR3 length: 14 residues. From germline, CDR1 is LNHNV and CDR2 YYDKDF (reference sequence). The source was CD8+ T cells from peripheral blood mononuclear cells, collected in the third trimester of pregnancy. The TCR was taken from a female donor with multiple sclerosis, enrolled in a pregnancy study. The V gene is TRBV15, the J gene TRBJ2-7; 8 nucleotides agree with TRBD1. CDR3 in amino acids: CATSSTGGLDEQYF. The CDR3 DNA reads as TGTGCCACCAGCAGTACAGGGGGTCTCGACGAGCAGTACTTC.